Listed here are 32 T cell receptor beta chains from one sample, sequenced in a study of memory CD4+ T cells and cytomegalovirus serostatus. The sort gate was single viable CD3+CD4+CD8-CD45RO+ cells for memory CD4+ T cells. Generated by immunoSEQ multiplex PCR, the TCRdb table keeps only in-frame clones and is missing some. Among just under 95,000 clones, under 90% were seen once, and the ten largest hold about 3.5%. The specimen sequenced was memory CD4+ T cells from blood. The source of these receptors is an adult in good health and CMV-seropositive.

Here the CDR3 DNA reads TGTGCCAGCAGTGAATGGGGCAGGGCCGCCTACGAGCAGTACTTC. Amino acid sequence: CASSEWGRAAYEQYF. V and J are TRBV6-1 and TRBJ2-7, with D possibly TRBD1 on 5 matching bases. Germline CDR1 is MNHNS and CDR2 is SASEGT. V was shortened by 2 bases and J by 2 bases, with 13 bases between the two germline ends. The CDR3 length is 15 residues.

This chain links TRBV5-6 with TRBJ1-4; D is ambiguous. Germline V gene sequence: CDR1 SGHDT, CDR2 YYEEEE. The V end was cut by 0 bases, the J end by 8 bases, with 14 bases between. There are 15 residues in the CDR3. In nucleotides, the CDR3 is TGTGCCAGCAGCTTGGAAGGAGGGATTGGGGAAAAACTGTTTTTT. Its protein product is CASSLEGGIGEKLFF.

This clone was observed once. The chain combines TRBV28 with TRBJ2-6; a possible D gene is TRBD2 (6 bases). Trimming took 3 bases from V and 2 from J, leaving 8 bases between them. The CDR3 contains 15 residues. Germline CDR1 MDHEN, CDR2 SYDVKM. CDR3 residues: CASSFGSAGANVLTF. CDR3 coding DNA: TGTGCCAGCAGTTTCGGGAGTGCTGGGGCCAACGTCCTGACTTTC.

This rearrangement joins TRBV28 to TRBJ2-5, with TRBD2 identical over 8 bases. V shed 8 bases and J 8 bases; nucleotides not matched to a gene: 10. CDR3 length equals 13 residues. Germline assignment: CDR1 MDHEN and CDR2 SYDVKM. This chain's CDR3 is CASRPRTSITQYF. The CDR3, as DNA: TGTGCCAGCCGACCCCGGACTAGCATTACCCAGTACTTC.

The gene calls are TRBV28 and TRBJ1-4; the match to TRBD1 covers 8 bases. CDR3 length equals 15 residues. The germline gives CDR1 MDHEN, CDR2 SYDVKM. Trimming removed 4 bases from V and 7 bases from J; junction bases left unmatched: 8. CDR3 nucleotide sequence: TGTGCCAGCAGTTCGCCGACAGGGGCGCGTGAAAAACTGTTTTTT. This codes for CASSSPTGAREKLFF.

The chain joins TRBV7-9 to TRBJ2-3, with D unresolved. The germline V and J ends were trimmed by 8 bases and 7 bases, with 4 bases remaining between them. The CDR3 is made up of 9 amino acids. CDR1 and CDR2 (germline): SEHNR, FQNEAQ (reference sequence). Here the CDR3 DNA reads TGTGCCAGCGGAAATACGCAGTATTTT. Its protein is CASGNTQYF.

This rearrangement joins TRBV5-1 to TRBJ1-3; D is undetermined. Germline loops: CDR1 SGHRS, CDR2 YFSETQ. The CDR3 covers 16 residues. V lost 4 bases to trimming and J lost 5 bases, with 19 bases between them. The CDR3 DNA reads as TGCGCCAGCAGCCCCGGTCCGGGCGCCGAGCGAAACACCATATATTTT. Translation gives CASSPGPGAERNTIYF.

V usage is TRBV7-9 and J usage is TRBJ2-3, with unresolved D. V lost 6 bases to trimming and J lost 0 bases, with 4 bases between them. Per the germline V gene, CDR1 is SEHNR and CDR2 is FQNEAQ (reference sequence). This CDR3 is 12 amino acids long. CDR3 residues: CASRASTDTQYF. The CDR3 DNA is TGTGCCAGCAGGGCTAGCACAGATACGCAGTATTTT.

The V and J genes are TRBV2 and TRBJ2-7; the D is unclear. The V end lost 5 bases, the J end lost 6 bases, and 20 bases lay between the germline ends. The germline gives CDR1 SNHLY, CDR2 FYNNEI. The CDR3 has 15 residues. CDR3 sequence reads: CASSKYTTNLLEQYF. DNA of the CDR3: TGTGCCAGCAGTAAGTACACTACCAATCTACTCGAGCAGTACTTC.

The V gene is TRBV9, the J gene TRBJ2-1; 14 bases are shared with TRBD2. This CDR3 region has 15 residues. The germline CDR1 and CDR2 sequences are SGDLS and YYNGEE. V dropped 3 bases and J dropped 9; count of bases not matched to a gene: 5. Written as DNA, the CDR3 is TGTGCCAGCAGCGCGGGACTAGCGGGAGAGGTTGAGCAGTTCTTC. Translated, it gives CASSAGLAGEVEQFF.

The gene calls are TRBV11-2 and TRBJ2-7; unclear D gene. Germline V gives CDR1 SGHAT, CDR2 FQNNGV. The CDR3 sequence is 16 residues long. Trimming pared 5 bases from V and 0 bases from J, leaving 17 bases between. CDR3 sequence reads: CASSPIKWVSSYEQYF. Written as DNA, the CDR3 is TGTGCCAGCAGCCCAATAAAGTGGGTGAGCTCCTACGAGCAGTACTTC.

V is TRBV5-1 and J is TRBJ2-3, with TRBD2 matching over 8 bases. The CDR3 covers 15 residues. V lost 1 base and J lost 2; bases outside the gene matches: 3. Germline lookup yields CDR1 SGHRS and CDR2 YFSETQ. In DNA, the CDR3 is TGCGCCAGCAGCTTGACGGGACTAGTCACAGATACGCAGTATTTT. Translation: CASSLTGLVTDTQYF.

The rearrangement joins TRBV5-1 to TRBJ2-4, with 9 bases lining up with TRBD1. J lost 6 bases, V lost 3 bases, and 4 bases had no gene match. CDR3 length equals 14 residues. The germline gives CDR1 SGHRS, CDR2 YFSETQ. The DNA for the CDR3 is TGCGCCAGCAGCTCACAACAGGGGGCAAACATTCAGTACTTC. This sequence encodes CASSSQQGANIQYF.

In nucleotides, the CDR3 is TGTGCCAGCAGCTTGCAGGGCGCAACTAATGAAAAACTGTTTTTT. Translating it yields CASSLQGATNEKLFF. The rearrangement joins TRBV5-6 to TRBJ1-4, with D maybe TRBD1 (5 bases). V lost 1 base and J 0 bases, leaving 7 bases between the germline ends. This CDR3 contains 15 residues. Per germline, CDR1 SGHDT and CDR2 YYEEEE.

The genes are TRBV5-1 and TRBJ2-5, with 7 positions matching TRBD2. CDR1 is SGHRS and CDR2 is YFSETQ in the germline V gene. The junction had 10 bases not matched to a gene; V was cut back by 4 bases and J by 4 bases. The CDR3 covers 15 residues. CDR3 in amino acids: CASSALASLGETQYF. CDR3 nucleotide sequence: TGCGCCAGCAGCGCACTAGCGTCTCTGGGAGAGACCCAGTACTTC.

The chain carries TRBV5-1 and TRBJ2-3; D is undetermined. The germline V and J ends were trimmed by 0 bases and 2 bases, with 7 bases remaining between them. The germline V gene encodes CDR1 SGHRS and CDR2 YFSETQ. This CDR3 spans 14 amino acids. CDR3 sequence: CASSLVLSTDTQYF. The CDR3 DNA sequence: TGCGCCAGCAGCTTGGTCCTATCCACAGATACGCAGTATTTT.

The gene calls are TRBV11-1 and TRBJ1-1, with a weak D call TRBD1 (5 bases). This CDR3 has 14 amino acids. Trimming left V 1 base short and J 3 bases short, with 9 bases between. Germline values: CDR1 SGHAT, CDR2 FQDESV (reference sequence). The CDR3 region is CASSLDRGDTEAFF. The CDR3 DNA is TGTGCCAGCAGCTTAGACCGGGGGGACACTGAAGCTTTCTTT.

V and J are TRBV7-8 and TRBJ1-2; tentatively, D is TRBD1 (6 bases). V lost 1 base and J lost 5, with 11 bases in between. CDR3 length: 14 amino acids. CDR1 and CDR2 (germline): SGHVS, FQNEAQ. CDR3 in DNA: TGTGCCAGCAGCTTAGACAGGGCCCGTTATGGCTACACCTTC. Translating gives CASSLDRARYGYTF.

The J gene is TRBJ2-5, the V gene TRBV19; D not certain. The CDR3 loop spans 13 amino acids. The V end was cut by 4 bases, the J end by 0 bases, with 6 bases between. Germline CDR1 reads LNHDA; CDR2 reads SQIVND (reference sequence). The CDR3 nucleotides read TGTGCCAGTAGTACAAGGGACCAAGAGACCCAGTACTTC. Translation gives CASSTRDQETQYF. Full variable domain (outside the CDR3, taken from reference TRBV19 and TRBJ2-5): DGGITQSPKYLFRKEGQNVTLSCEQNLNHDAMYWYRQDPGQGLRLIYYSQIVNDFQKGDIAEGYSVSREKKESFPLTVTSAQKNPTAFYLCASSTRDQETQYFGPGTRLLVL.

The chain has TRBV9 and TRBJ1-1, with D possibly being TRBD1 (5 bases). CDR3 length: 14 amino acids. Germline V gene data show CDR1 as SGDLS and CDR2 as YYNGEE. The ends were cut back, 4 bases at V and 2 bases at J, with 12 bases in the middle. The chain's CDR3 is CASSPGGVNTEAFF. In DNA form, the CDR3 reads TGTGCCAGCAGCCCGGGGGGGGTTAACACTGAAGCTTTCTTT.

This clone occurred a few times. The CDR3 sequence is CSARGQGGTEAFF. The CDR3 DNA sequence: TGCAGCGCGAGGGGCCAGGGAGGGACTGAAGCTTTCTTT. V is TRBV29-1 and J is TRBJ1-1; D is possibly TRBD1 (5 bases). Trimming removed 7 bases from V and 5 bases from J, with 17 bases in between. The V gene's germline CDR1 is SQVTM and CDR2 ANQGSEA. The CDR3 sequence is 13 residues long.

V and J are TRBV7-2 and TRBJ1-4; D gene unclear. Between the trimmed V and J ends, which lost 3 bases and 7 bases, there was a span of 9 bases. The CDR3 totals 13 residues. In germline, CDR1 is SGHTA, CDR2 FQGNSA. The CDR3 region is CASSFYSAEKLFF. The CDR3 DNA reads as TGTGCCAGCAGCTTTTACAGTGCTGAAAAACTGTTTTTT.

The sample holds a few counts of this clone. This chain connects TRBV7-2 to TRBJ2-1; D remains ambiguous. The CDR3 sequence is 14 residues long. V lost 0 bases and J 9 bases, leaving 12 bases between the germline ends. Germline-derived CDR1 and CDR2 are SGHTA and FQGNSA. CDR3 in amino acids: CASSLASKAVEQFF. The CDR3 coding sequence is TGTGCCAGCAGCTTAGCTTCTAAGGCGGTTGAGCAGTTCTTC.

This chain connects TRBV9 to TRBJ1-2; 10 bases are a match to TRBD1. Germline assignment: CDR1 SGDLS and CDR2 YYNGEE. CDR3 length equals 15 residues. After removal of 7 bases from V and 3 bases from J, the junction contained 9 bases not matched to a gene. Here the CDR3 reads CASGTGVKVDYGYTF. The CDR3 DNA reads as TGTGCCAGCGGGACAGGGGTGAAAGTGGACTATGGCTACACCTTC. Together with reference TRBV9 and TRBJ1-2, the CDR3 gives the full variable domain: DSGVTQTPKHLITATGQRVTLRCSPRSGDLSVYWYQQSLDQGLQFLIQYYNGEERAKGNILERFSAQQFPDLHSELNLSSLELGDSALYFCASGTGVKVDYGYTFGSGTRLTVV.

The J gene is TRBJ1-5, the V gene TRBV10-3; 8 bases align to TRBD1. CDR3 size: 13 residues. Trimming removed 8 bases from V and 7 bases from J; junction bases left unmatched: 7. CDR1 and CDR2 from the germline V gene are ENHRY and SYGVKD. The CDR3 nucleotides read TGTGCCATCGGTCAGGGGGCGGGACAGCCCCAGCATTTT. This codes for CAIGQGAGQPQHF.

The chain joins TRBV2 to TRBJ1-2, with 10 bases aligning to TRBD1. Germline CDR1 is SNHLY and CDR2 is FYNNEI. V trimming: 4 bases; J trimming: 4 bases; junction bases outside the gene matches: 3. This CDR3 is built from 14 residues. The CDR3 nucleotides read TGTGCCAGCAGTGGGGACAGGGGAGCCTATGGCTACACCTTC. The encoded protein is CASSGDRGAYGYTF.

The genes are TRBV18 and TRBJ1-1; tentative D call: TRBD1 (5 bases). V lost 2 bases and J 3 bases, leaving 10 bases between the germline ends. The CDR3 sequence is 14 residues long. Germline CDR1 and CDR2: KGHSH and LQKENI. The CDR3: CASSPLGADTEAFF. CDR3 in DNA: TGTGCCAGCTCACCATTAGGGGCGGACACTGAAGCTTTCTTT. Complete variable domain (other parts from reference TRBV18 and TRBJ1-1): NAGVMQNPRHLVRRRGQEARLRCSPMKGHSHVYWYRQLPEEGLKFMVYLQKENIIDESGMPKERFSAEFPKEGPSILRIQQVVRGDSAAYFCASSPLGADTEAFFGQGTRLTVV.

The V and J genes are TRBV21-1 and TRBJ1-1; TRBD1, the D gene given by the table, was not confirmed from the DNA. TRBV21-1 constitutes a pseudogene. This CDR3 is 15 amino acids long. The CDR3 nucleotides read TGTGCCAGCACCCCTCGGACAGGGTGGCCAGAAGGAGCTTTCTTT. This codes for CASTPRTGWPEGAFF.

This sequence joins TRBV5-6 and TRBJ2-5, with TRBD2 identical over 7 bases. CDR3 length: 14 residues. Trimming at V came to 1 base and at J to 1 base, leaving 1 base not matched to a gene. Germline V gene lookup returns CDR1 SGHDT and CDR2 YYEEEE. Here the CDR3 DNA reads TGTGCCAGCAGCTTGACTAGCGCCCAAGAGACCCAGTACTTC. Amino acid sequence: CASSLTSAQETQYF.

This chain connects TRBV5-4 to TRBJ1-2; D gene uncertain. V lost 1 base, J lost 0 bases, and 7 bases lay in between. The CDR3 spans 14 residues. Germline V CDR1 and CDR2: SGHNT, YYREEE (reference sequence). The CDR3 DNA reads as TGTGCCAGCAGCTTGCACAGTGCTAACTATGGCTACACCTTC. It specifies CASSLHSANYGYTF. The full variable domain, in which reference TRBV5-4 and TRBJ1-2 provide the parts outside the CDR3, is ETGVTQSPTHLIKTRGQQVTLRCSSQSGHNTVSWYQQALGQGPQFIFQYYREEENGRGNFPPRFSGLQFPNYSSELNVNALELDDSALYLCASSLHSANYGYTFGSGTRLTVV.

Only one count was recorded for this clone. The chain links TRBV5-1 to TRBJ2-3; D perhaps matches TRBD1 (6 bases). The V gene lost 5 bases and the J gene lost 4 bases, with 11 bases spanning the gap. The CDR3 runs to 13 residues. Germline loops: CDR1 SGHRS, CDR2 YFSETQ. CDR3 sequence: CASRTGFADTQYF. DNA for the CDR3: TGCGCCAGCAGAACAGGGTTCGCAGATACGCAGTATTTT.

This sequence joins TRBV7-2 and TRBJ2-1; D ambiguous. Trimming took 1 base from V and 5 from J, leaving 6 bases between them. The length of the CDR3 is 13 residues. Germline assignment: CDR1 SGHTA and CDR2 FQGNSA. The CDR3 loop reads CASSLGPDNEQFF. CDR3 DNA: TGTGCCAGCAGCTTAGGGCCTGACAATGAGCAGTTCTTC. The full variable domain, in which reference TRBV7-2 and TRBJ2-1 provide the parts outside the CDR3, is GAGVSQSPSNKVTEKGKDVELRCDPISGHTALYWYRQSLGQGLEFLIYFQGNSAPDKSGLPSDRFSAERTGGSVSTLTIQRTQQEDSAVYLCASSLGPDNEQFFGPGTRLTVL.